What follows is one T cell receptor beta chain and its context. Its recognized antigen is unknown. These data belong to a study of cytomegalovirus exposure and HLA in healthy donors (dated by TCRdb to between 2016 and 2019). Some background on the complete study: An earlier analysis of approximately 640 of the donors reported approximately 300 Gb of sequence data and roughly 100 million unique TCR beta sequences from 150 million to 200 million T cells. Roughly 300 gigabases of sequencing data and tens of millions of unique TCR sequences made up an early release that covered under 750 HLA-typed donors. Among the roughly 430 genotyped donors, approximately 77% belonged to the genetic ancestry cluster associated with self-reported Caucasian donors. The aim of the study was to test whether cataloging public T cell receptors could identify signatures of past pathogen exposure. The study used immunosequencing to profile the T cell repertoires of several hundred subjects and linked those repertoires to cytomegalovirus serostatus. In addition to the first cohort of roughly 670 subjects, a separate validation cohort of approximately 120 different subjects was used. To predict cytomegalovirus infection status, the study brought together high-throughput TCR immunosequencing, statistical association of individual TCRs with disease status, and machine learning. In a later analysis, previously published TCR beta repertoires from 600 to 850 donors were re-analyzed and high-resolution HLA genotyping was added so that TCR occurrence patterns could be studied. Rather than using new phenotypic data, the later analysis identified candidate immune exposures from TCR beta sequences and from how often those sequences occurred across donors. An earlier analysis of roughly 600 of the donors used high-throughput TCR beta sequencing to judge whether each TCR beta V gene segment behaved as functional or pseudogenic. Donor age, sex, ethnicity and CMV serostatus were collected together with the repertoire data. A later genetic analysis used genome-wide SNP genotypes for about 60% of the roughly 700 donors, treating that subset as a discovery cohort. Every discovery cohort repertoire had been produced on one sequencing platform. HLA typing covered class I and class II loci at four-digit resolution. The number of donors typed differed by locus, with about 629-640 for A, B, C, DRB1 and DQB1, roughly 520 for DQA1, some 570 for DPA1, and 472 for DPB1. Because of strong linkage in the cohort, roughly 5 DR-DQ haplotypes were treated as single units for association and clustering. Among about 400 genotyped donors of the cohort, an average of about 240,000 unique TCR beta nucleotide sequences was sequenced per donor, of which about 19% were non-productive. Findings and caveats that apply to the study as a whole: A further reported finding was that TCR beta sequences accurately predicted the HLA-A and HLA-B alleles for most subjects in the first cohort. In a later genetic analysis, fewer N-insertions in productive TCRs were reported among donors in an Asian-associated ancestry cluster than the roughly 700-donor mean. A few of the identified cytomegalovirus-associated TCR beta chains were confirmed in vitro to be specific for cytomegalovirus antigens. At a false discovery rate of 0.05, a later analysis linked 15,000 to 20,000 TCR beta sequences to specific HLA alleles. Because some donors lacked HLA typing at each locus, the association tests relied only on the typed subset. Correlated functional status among segregating V segments might be attributable to linkage disequilibrium, but an unknown experimental factor could not be ruled out. For the cohort, immune exposure information was limited to CMV serostatus. Assigning TCR associations to individual alleles was difficult when HLA alleles, especially DR and DQ, strongly co-occurred. The sequencing pipeline was judged likely to have produced a cluster of highly shared sequence variants as a technical artifact. Compared with equally common non-associated chains, HLA-associated TCR beta chains in a later analysis were more clonally expanded and had lower generation probabilities. In an earlier analysis of roughly 560 of the donors, most TCR beta V segments were observed in productive rearrangements about 90% or about 30% of the time, broadly matching IMGT annotations. The classifier was reported to diagnose cytomegalovirus status with high specificity and sensitivity in both the original cohort and the validation cohort. A later analysis found that most CMV-associated TCR beta chains appeared HLA-restricted, with HLA associations seemingly driven largely by CMV exposure. Several of the top co-occurrence clusters appeared to be linked to parvovirus B19, influenza, CMV and Epstein-Barr virus, according to a later analysis. Across donors, most TCR sequences were observed very rarely, whereas some public TCRs were present in many individuals. Some IMGT-functional V segments, including TRBV6-2 and TRBV6-3, could not be distinguished by the 87-base-pair reads and were therefore excluded. In a later analysis, the rate of TCR association differed among HLA loci, with DRB1 alleles having the most associated TCRs and HLA-C alleles having the fewest. Because counts were too low, about 18 rarely observed V segments, including chromosome 9 orphons, were left out of the earlier analysis of about 620 of the donors. A later genetic analysis associated a missense DCLRE1C variant with V-gene and J-gene trimming of TCR beta chains, and an independent cohort replicated the association. Sequencing depth was assumed to be roughly uniform across donors in the presence/absence analyses, though that assumption may not hold. The study listed around 160 TCR beta chains as associated with cytomegalovirus. In this cohort, only TCR beta chains were sequenced, and detectable features were limited by the absence of alpha or paired-chain data. The authors suggested that the approach could potentially be extended to other disease states and immunological phenotypes.

Library prep was done by the immunoSEQ multiplex PCR assay. The multiplex PCR relied on a mix of 60 forward primers for TCR Vbeta segments and 13 reverse primers for TCR Jbeta segments. The CDR3 region of rearranged TCR beta genes was amplified from genomic DNA with a multiplex PCR assay. The Illumina HiSeq System was used to sequence the amplified TCR beta libraries as 87-base-pair reads. In the source study's methods: Across the roughly 600 repertoires, a later analysis counted approximately 75 million unique TCR beta chains, around 11 million of which were shared by at least two donors. Raw reads were error-corrected and collapsed into unique sequences with a nearest-neighbor algorithm that merged closely related sequences to remove PCR and sequencing errors. To assign V, D and J gene segments, CDR3 sequences were aligned to IMGT reference sequences. For a sequence to be retained, a match of at least six nucleotides to both a V gene segment and a J gene segment was required. Rearrangements were classified as productive when the CDR3 lacked stop codons and remained in frame with V and J, and all other rearrangements were classified as non-productive. CDR3 was defined by IMGT convention, running from the second conserved V-encoded cysteine to the conserved J-encoded phenylalanine. Sequences without an unambiguous match to a single V gene segment were excluded from the earlier analysis of approximately 600 of the donors. In an earlier analysis of approximately 590 of the donors, a V segment was called functional when productive rearrangements were above 56.7%, and segregating when the standard deviation between donors exceeded 5%. A statistical classification framework was built for diagnosing cytomegalovirus status from the catalog of TCR beta chain sequences. A later analysis assigned V and J genes by comparing TCR nucleotide sequences with IMGT/GENE-DB human TR gene sequences. In a later analysis, CDR3 sequences and most-parsimonious VDJ recombination scenarios were assigned using the TCRdist pipeline. In a later analysis, each TCR beta chain was defined by its CDR3 amino acid sequence together with its V-gene family, and reads lacking a unique V-gene family were excluded. As a way to deal with suspected cross-contamination and a sequencing artifact, a later analysis dropped nearly 600 nucleotide sequences that were highly shared and had low generation probability. For each public chain, a later analysis derived a clonal expansion index from normalized ranks of inferred template counts within each repertoire. In a later analysis, generation probabilities were computed using a VDJ recombination model fitted to out-of-frame rearrangements, and the results were checked against IGoR. A later analysis scored TCR-TCR, TCR-HLA and TCR-CMV co-occurrence with hypergeometric tests, applying a repertoire-size bias correction to TCR pairs. To estimate false discovery rates, a later analysis permuted the HLA or CMV assignments 20 times. A later analysis grouped co-occurring TCRs with DBSCAN, adding TCRdist sequence similarity when clustering within HLA-allele-positive subsets. For co-occurrence clustering, repertoires with fewer than 30,000 or more than 120,000 public chains were excluded, along with roughly 5 repertoires with anomalous nucleotide sharing. Drawn from immuneACCESS, this table holds only the in-frame rearrangements with V and J called that TCRdb kept. Clones are partly lost; checked studies trace under half to an unresolved V gene and leave the rest unexplained. For V, J and clone size, that table is used; D and trimming come from the DNA. The table for this sample shows 35,000 to 45,000 clones. 6.2% of the sample is taken by the ten largest.

Including cysteine and phenylalanine, the CDR3 has 15 amino acids. Here the CDR3 DNA is all that survives: 45 bases in frame from base 1. Trimming removed 0 bases from V and 3 bases from J; the gene matches leave 5 bases unexplained. CDR1 and CDR2 are drawn from the germline V gene: MGHRA, YSYEKL. The cohort comprised fewer than 700 healthy bone marrow donors. At the time of sampling, every cohort member was nominally healthy, though immune exposures that went unrecorded were likely present. The donor tested CMV seronegative, placing the donor among the 350 or so seronegative members of the cohort. A peripheral blood sample was collected from each donor, and TCR beta sequencing was performed on peripheral blood mononuclear cells. The Qiagen DNeasy Blood Extraction Kit was used to extract genomic DNA from the blood cell samples.

This TCR was recovered from a man aged 30 to 45 in good health and CMV-seronegative. Rearrangement joined TRBV4-1 to TRBJ2-7; the junction holds 7 bases that match TRBD1. Input material: PBMCs. The DNA reads TGCGCCAGCAGCCAAGACAGGGGGTCCAGCTACGAGCAGTACTTC. It specifies CASSQDRGSSYEQYF.